This is a list of T cell receptor beta chains from one sample in a study of T cell repertoires in cytomegalovirus infection. TCRdb redid the calling of the reads with MiXCR, one entry per CDR3 protein. This sample has 170,000 or so distinct CDR3 sequences, with roughly 15% found just once. Sequenced material: CD8+ T cells from PBMCs. The receptors were gathered from a human donor in good health (CMV status not recorded). Some clones in this sample may be carry-over from other donors' samples. Each CDR3 is given with its conserved first and last residue. A D gene is named only where the DNA matches it firmly. Size is omitted from some rows. Given values are once, few, many or a class for expanded clones.

cdr3_nt: TGTGCCTCCCGGGACTCAGGCTCTGGGGCCAACGTCCTGACTTTC
cdr3_aa: CASRDSGSGANVLTF
d_call: -
v_call: TRBV27
j_call: TRBJ2-6
clone_size: few

cdr3_nt: TGCAGTGCTAGATGGACCGAGCCGGGAGCTTTCTTT
cdr3_aa: CSARWTEPGAFF
d_call: -
v_call: TRBV20-1
j_call: TRBJ1-1
clone_size: few

cdr3_nt: TGTGCCAGCAGCTTTAACAGGTTCTATGGCTACACCTTC
cdr3_aa: CASSFNRFYGYTF
d_call: -
v_call: TRBV7-8
j_call: TRBJ1-2
clone_size: few

cdr3_nt: TGTGCCAGCAGTACCTGGACAGGGGAAGGCCAGCCCCAGCATTTT
cdr3_aa: CASSTWTGEGQPQHF
d_call: TRBD1
v_call: TRBV12-3/TRBV12-4
j_call: TRBJ1-5
clone_size: few

cdr3_nt: TGTGCCAGCAGCTTCGACAGGGAGGTTTCACCCCTCCACTTT
cdr3_aa: CASSFDREVSPLHF
d_call: TRBD1
v_call: TRBV6-6
j_call: TRBJ1-6
clone_size: few

cdr3_nt: TGTGCCAGCCGACCGTCCCGGGGACGCCGGGAGAAAGAGACCCAGTACTTC
cdr3_aa: CASRPSRGRREKETQYF
d_call: -
v_call: TRBV7-2
j_call: TRBJ2-5
clone_size: -

cdr3_nt: TGTGCCAGCAGCTTGGAAGACTACGAGCAGTACTTC
cdr3_aa: CASSLEDYEQYF
d_call: -
v_call: TRBV7-2
j_call: TRBJ2-7
clone_size: -

cdr3_nt: TGTGCCAGCAGCTTAGCGCAATCCTACGAGCAGTACTTC
cdr3_aa: CASSLAQSYEQYF
d_call: -
v_call: TRBV7-2
j_call: TRBJ2-7
clone_size: -

cdr3_nt: TGTGCCAGCAGCCTAGGACAGTTAGGACAGCCCCAGCATTTT
cdr3_aa: CASSLGQLGQPQHF
d_call: -
v_call: TRBV7-2
j_call: TRBJ1-5
clone_size: many

cdr3_nt: TGTGCCAGCAGCCTAGGGACAGGGCCCTACAATGAGCAGTTCTTC
cdr3_aa: CASSLGTGPYNEQFF
d_call: TRBD1
v_call: TRBV7-3
j_call: TRBJ2-1
clone_size: few

cdr3_nt: TGTGCCAGCAGCCCCCCCGGGCTAGCGGTTTACAATGAGCAGTTCTTC
cdr3_aa: CASSPPGLAVYNEQFF
d_call: TRBD2
v_call: TRBV6-2/TRBV6-3
j_call: TRBJ2-1
clone_size: -

cdr3_nt: TGTGCCAGCAGCCCCCGGGACAGGGAAACCCTGAACACCGGGGAGCTGTTTTTT
cdr3_aa: CASSPRDRETLNTGELFF
d_call: TRBD1
v_call: TRBV5-4
j_call: TRBJ2-2
clone_size: -

cdr3_nt: TGTGCCAGCAGCTTAGCCCCGGACAGGGGAGCCTACGAGCAGTACTTC
cdr3_aa: CASSLAPDRGAYEQYF
d_call: TRBD1
v_call: TRBV7-2
j_call: TRBJ2-7
clone_size: few

cdr3_nt: TGTGCCAGTAGTGCCCGGAGCTCCAGTGAGCAGTTCTTC
cdr3_aa: CASSARSSSEQFF
d_call: -
v_call: TRBV19
j_call: TRBJ2-1
clone_size: few

cdr3_nt: TGTGCCAGCTGGACGGGACTGAGTCTCGGGTCCTACAATGAGCAGTTCTTC
cdr3_aa: CASWTGLSLGSYNEQFF
d_call: -
v_call: TRBV7-2
j_call: TRBJ2-1
clone_size: few

cdr3_nt: TGTGCCAGCAGTTCACCTGACAGAGTTGAAGCTTTCTTT
cdr3_aa: CASSSPDRVEAFF
d_call: -
v_call: TRBV12-3/TRBV12-4
j_call: TRBJ1-1
clone_size: -

cdr3_nt: TGTGCCAGCAGCCCCTCGGAGGGGTACAATGAGCAGTTCTTC
cdr3_aa: CASSPSEGYNEQFF
d_call: -
v_call: TRBV7-9
j_call: TRBJ2-1
clone_size: -

cdr3_nt: TGTGCCAGCAGTTTTAATCCCAGGGGGCGTTACGAGCAGTACTTC
cdr3_aa: CASSFNPRGRYEQYF
d_call: TRBD1
v_call: TRBV28
j_call: TRBJ2-7
clone_size: few

cdr3_nt: TGTGCCTGGAGTGTACAGGGGGCTCTCTATGGCTACACCTTC
cdr3_aa: CAWSVQGALYGYTF
d_call: TRBD1
v_call: TRBV30
j_call: TRBJ1-2
clone_size: -

cdr3_nt: TGTGCCAGCAGCTCCTTGGGGGGGGCTGACACTGAAGCTTTCTTT
cdr3_aa: CASSSLGGADTEAFF
d_call: -
v_call: TRBV6-6
j_call: TRBJ1-1
clone_size: few

cdr3_nt: TGTGCCAGCAGCTTTTTACAGGGGAGCTCCTACAATGAGCAGTTCTTC
cdr3_aa: CASSFLQGSSYNEQFF
d_call: TRBD1
v_call: TRBV7-8
j_call: TRBJ2-1
clone_size: -

cdr3_nt: TGTGCCAGCAGCCCCCGGGACAGCTCCTACAATGAGCAGTTCTTC
cdr3_aa: CASSPRDSSYNEQFF
d_call: TRBD1
v_call: TRBV7-3
j_call: TRBJ2-1
clone_size: medium-sized

cdr3_nt: TGTGCCAGCAGCTTAGAGGGATCCCGGTACGAGCAGTACTTC
cdr3_aa: CASSLEGSRYEQYF
d_call: -
v_call: TRBV7-9
j_call: TRBJ2-7
clone_size: -

cdr3_nt: TGTGCCAGCAGCTTACAATACTGGAACGGCACCAATGAAAAACTGTTTTTT
cdr3_aa: CASSLQYWNGTNEKLFF
d_call: -
v_call: TRBV7-9
j_call: TRBJ1-4
clone_size: -

cdr3_nt: TGTGCCAGCAGATGGGCGGACAGAAGGACTGAAGCTTTCTTT
cdr3_aa: CASRWADRRTEAFF
d_call: -
v_call: TRBV5-6
j_call: TRBJ1-1
clone_size: -

cdr3_nt: TGTGCCAGCAGTCGACAGGGAAACCAAGAGACCCAGTACTTC
cdr3_aa: CASSRQGNQETQYF
d_call: TRBD1
v_call: TRBV6-2/TRBV6-3
j_call: TRBJ2-5
clone_size: many

cdr3_nt: TGTGCCAGCAGCTTATTACAGCCAACCGAAGCTTTCTTT
cdr3_aa: CASSLLQPTEAFF
d_call: -
v_call: TRBV7-9
j_call: TRBJ1-1
clone_size: -

cdr3_nt: TGCGCCAGCAGCCAAGAAGTCCAGGTTCTGGATAATTCACCCCTCCACTTT
cdr3_aa: CASSQEVQVLDNSPLHF
d_call: -
v_call: TRBV4-1
j_call: TRBJ1-6
clone_size: few

cdr3_nt: TGTGCCACCAGTGATTTGCGCGAGCCAGCAGATACGCAGTATTTT
cdr3_aa: CATSDLREPADTQYF
d_call: -
v_call: TRBV24-1
j_call: TRBJ2-3
clone_size: once

cdr3_nt: TGTGCCAGCAGCTTAAATTCAGGACAGATCAGTGAGCCCAAGCATTTT
cdr3_aa: CASSLNSGQISEPKHF
d_call: -
v_call: TRBV7-2
j_call: TRBJ1-5
clone_size: -

cdr3_nt: TGTGCCAGCAGCTTGGGGACAGGGAGAGGCTACACCTTC
cdr3_aa: CASSLGTGRGYTF
d_call: TRBD1
v_call: TRBV7-9
j_call: TRBJ1-2
clone_size: few

cdr3_nt: TGTGCCACCAGCAGAGATTCGGTACTGAACACTGAAGCTTTCTTT
cdr3_aa: CATSRDSVLNTEAFF
d_call: -
v_call: TRBV15
j_call: TRBJ1-1
clone_size: -

cdr3_nt: TGTGCCAGCAGCTTAAGGGGTGACAATCGGCCCCAGCATTTT
cdr3_aa: CASSLRGDNRPQHF
d_call: -
v_call: TRBV7-2
j_call: TRBJ1-5
clone_size: -

cdr3_nt: TGTGCCAGCAACTACCAAGGGGGGTCGAACACCGGGGAGCTGTTTTTT
cdr3_aa: CASNYQGGSNTGELFF
d_call: -
v_call: TRBV9
j_call: TRBJ2-2
clone_size: few

cdr3_nt: TGTGCCAGCAGCTTAGCGAGGGGTGAGGTGAGCAATCAGCCCCAGCATTTT
cdr3_aa: CASSLARGEVSNQPQHF
d_call: -
v_call: TRBV7-9
j_call: TRBJ1-5
clone_size: few

cdr3_nt: TGTGCCAGCAGCTTAACCTCCCGAGGGAGTCCCCTCCACTTT
cdr3_aa: CASSLTSRGSPLHF
d_call: -
v_call: TRBV7-3
j_call: TRBJ1-6
clone_size: few

cdr3_nt: TGTGCCAGCAGCTCCCTGACGGCCCGCACAGATACGCAGTATTTT
cdr3_aa: CASSSLTARTDTQYF
d_call: -
v_call: TRBV5-8
j_call: TRBJ2-3
clone_size: once

cdr3_nt: TGCAGCGTTCCAGGGACTAGTAATCTTTTACGGAGCTCCTACAATGAGCAGTTCTTC
cdr3_aa: CSVPGTSNLLRSSYNEQFF
d_call: TRBD2
v_call: TRBV29-1
j_call: TRBJ2-1
clone_size: -

cdr3_nt: TGCGCCAGCAGCCAAACCTCAGGGGTGGCCTACGAGCAGTACTTC
cdr3_aa: CASSQTSGVAYEQYF
d_call: -
v_call: TRBV4-1
j_call: TRBJ2-7
clone_size: few

cdr3_nt: TGTGCCAGCACCTTGGTGGGAGGGGGTGAGACAGATACGCAGTATTTT
cdr3_aa: CASTLVGGGETDTQYF
d_call: -
v_call: TRBV12-3/TRBV12-4
j_call: TRBJ2-3
clone_size: -

cdr3_nt: TGTGCCAGCAGCTTAGGGCAGGGAGATGAAAAACTGTTTTTT
cdr3_aa: CASSLGQGDEKLFF
d_call: -
v_call: TRBV7-9
j_call: TRBJ1-4
clone_size: few

cdr3_nt: TGTGCCAGCAGACGATCGGGAGGCTCCTACAATGAGCAGTTCTTC
cdr3_aa: CASRRSGGSYNEQFF
d_call: TRBD2
v_call: TRBV5-4
j_call: TRBJ2-1
clone_size: medium-sized

cdr3_nt: TGTGCCATCAGCCGCACAGGGATCACAGATACGCAGTATTTT
cdr3_aa: CAISRTGITDTQYF
d_call: -
v_call: TRBV10-3
j_call: TRBJ2-3
clone_size: -

cdr3_nt: TGTGCCAGCAGCTTGACAGACAGGAGCGGTCAGCCCCAGCATTTT
cdr3_aa: CASSLTDRSGQPQHF
d_call: -
v_call: TRBV7-2
j_call: TRBJ1-5
clone_size: few

cdr3_nt: TGTGCCAGCAGCCCGACAGGGGTAGGAGATTCACCCCTCCACTTT
cdr3_aa: CASSPTGVGDSPLHF
d_call: TRBD1
v_call: TRBV7-9
j_call: TRBJ1-6
clone_size: few

cdr3_nt: TGTGCCAGCAGGCCGGACAGGGGCAGGAATCAGCCCCAGCATTTT
cdr3_aa: CASRPDRGRNQPQHF
d_call: TRBD1
v_call: TRBV2
j_call: TRBJ1-5
clone_size: few

cdr3_nt: TGCGCCAGCAGCCATCACCCGGACAGCTCCTACAATGAGCAGTTCTTC
cdr3_aa: CASSHHPDSSYNEQFF
d_call: -
v_call: TRBV4-1
j_call: TRBJ2-1
clone_size: -

cdr3_nt: TGTGCCATCGAACTAGCGGAGCACACAGATACGCAGTATTTT
cdr3_aa: CAIELAEHTDTQYF
d_call: TRBD2
v_call: TRBV2
j_call: TRBJ2-3
clone_size: few